The TCR beta chain under discussion was sequenced for a study of shared clonotypes between healthy human individuals. The ends were cut back, 7 bases at V and 5 bases at J, with 11 bases in the middle. Germline V lookup: CDR1 MDHEN, CDR2 SYDVKM. This CDR3 is 13 amino acids long. The table came from immunoSEQ multiplex PCR; TCRdb's copy has only in-frame clones and leaves some out. The sample has over a million clones; 75% to 85% are singletons. Material: memory CD4+ T cells from PBMCs. Subset in this sample: CD45RA-negative fraction. The sequence was collected from a man aged 18 to 29 in good health. Some clones in this sample may be carry-over from other donors' samples. The chain is built from TRBV28 and TRBJ2-2, with D possibly TRBD2 on 7 matching bases. CDR3 amino acids: CASTRGGTGELFF. Written as DNA, the CDR3 is TGTGCCAGCACAAGGGGGGGAACCGGGGAGCTGTTTTTT. The whole variable domain, remainder taken from reference TRBV28 and TRBJ2-2, is DVKVTQSSRYLVKRTGEKVFLECVQDMDHENMFWYRQDPGLGLRLIYFSYDVKMKEKGDIPEGYSVSREKKERFSLILESASTNQTSMYLCASTRGGTGELFFGEGSRLTVL.